What follows are 27 T cell receptor beta chains derived from one specimen sequenced in a study of T cell responses to AZD1222 COVID-19 vaccine. Only in-frame clones appear in the TCRdb table, and some are missing; sequencing was by immunoSEQ multiplex PCR. Of more than 150,000 clones listed, around 87% are singletons. The source material was peripheral blood, sampled on day 0 of MenACWY control vaccination. The receptor set was obtained from an adult in good health.

The chain combines TRBV7-9 with TRBJ2-7, with D unclear. The germline V gene encodes CDR1 SEHNR and CDR2 FQNEAQ (reference sequence). The CDR3 consists of 12 residues. V lost 5 bases and J 7 bases, leaving 12 bases between the germline ends. In DNA, the CDR3 is TGTGCCAGCAGCCCGACTCCTGGGGAGCAGTACTTC. Protein product: CASSPTPGEQYF. The entire variable domain, with the rest obtained from reference TRBV7-9 and TRBJ2-7, is as follows: DTGVSQNPRHKITKRGQNVTFRCDPISEHNRLYWYRQTLGQGPEFLTYFQNEAQLEKSRLLSDRFSAERPKGSFSTLEIQRTEQGDSAMYLCASSPTPGEQYFGPGTRLTVT.

This sequence joins TRBV30 and TRBJ1-4; 7 nucleotides line up with TRBD1. Germline V gene data show CDR1 as GTSNPN and CDR2 as SVGIG (reference sequence). This CDR3 comprises 14 residues. V was pared by 1 base and J by 8 bases, with 7 bases of the junction left unmatched. CDR3 sequence (DNA): TGTGCCTGGAGTGGGGGGACAGAGGGCGAAAAACTGTTTTTT. Translated, it gives CAWSGGTEGEKLFF. Using reference TRBV30 and TRBJ1-4 for the parts outside the CDR3, the full variable domain is SQTIHQWPATLVQPVGSPLSLECTVEGTSNPNLYWYRQAAGRGLQLLFYSVGIGQISSEVPQNLSASRPQDRQFILSSKKLLLSDSGFYLCAWSGGTEGEKLFFGSGTQLSVL.

V and J are TRBV21-1 and TRBJ1-2. TRBV21-1 is described as a pseudogene. This CDR3 is built from 17 residues. CDR3 sequence: CASSKEARGELIYGYTF. CDR3 DNA sequence: TGTGCCAGCAGCAAAGAAGCGAGAGGGGAACTCATCTATGGCTACACCTTC.

This chain joins TRBV7-8 and TRBJ2-1; 13 nucleotides match TRBD2. The CDR3 consists of 18 residues. Trimming cost V 4 bases and J 0 bases; bases outside gene matches: 6. Germline V gene sequence: CDR1 SGHVS, CDR2 FQNEAQ. CDR3 in amino acids: CASSYGTSGVSSYNEQFF. In DNA form, the CDR3 reads TGTGCCAGCAGCTACGGGACTAGCGGGGTGAGCTCCTACAATGAGCAGTTCTTC.

CDR3 nucleotide sequence: TGTGCCAGCAGGAACGGTTTTCAAGAGACCCAGTACTTC. Its protein product is CASRNGFQETQYF. J is TRBJ2-5 and V is TRBV28; D gene ambiguous. Trimming shortened V by 6 bases and J by 2 bases, and 10 bases separated the two germline ends. From germline, CDR1 is MDHEN and CDR2 SYDVKM. The CDR3 consists of 13 residues.

CDR3 loop: CASSVDLNEQYF. The CDR3 DNA reads as TGCGCCAGCAGCGTGGACCTAAACGAGCAGTACTTC. V is TRBV5-1 and J is TRBJ2-7, with D hard to call. The CDR3 spans 12 residues. Between the trimmed V and J ends, which lost 4 bases and 5 bases, there was a span of 10 bases. Germline V CDR1 and CDR2: SGHRS, YFSETQ.

The V gene is TRBV28, the J gene TRBJ1-2, with 8 bases that match TRBD1. Trimming took 8 bases from V and 0 from J; bases not matched to a gene: 8. Per germline, CDR1 MDHEN and CDR2 SYDVKM. This CDR3 spans 15 amino acids. The CDR3 spells CASGNGQGPNYGYTF. CDR3 DNA: TGTGCCAGCGGTAATGGACAGGGACCTAACTATGGCTACACCTTC.

The chain employs TRBV19 and TRBJ2-1, with D unresolved. From germline, CDR1 is LNHDA and CDR2 SQIVND (reference sequence). Trimming stripped 3 bases from V and 0 bases from J, with 9 bases between. CDR3 length: 15 residues. Written as DNA, the CDR3 is TGTGCCAGTAGTATGGACCGGAGCTCCTACAATGAGCAGTTCTTC. Translating gives CASSMDRSSYNEQFF. The full variable domain, rest sourced from reference TRBV19 and TRBJ2-1, is DGGITQSPKYLFRKEGQNVTLSCEQNLNHDAMYWYRQDPGQGLRLIYYSQIVNDFQKGDIAEGYSVSREKKESFPLTVTSAQKNPTAFYLCASSMDRSSYNEQFFGPGTRLTVL.

The chain links TRBV18 to TRBJ2-4; TRBD1 might be the D (6 bases). V lost 0 bases, J lost 6 bases, and 9 bases lay in between. The CDR3 is made up of 14 amino acids. The V gene's germline CDR1 is KGHSH and CDR2 LQKENI. The CDR3: CASSPPQGPNIQYF. CDR3 coding DNA: TGTGCCAGCTCACCACCGCAGGGGCCAAACATTCAGTACTTC.

The chain recombines TRBV29-1 with TRBJ1-4; a weak D match, TRBD1 (5 bases). This CDR3 comprises 14 residues. Germline V CDR1 and CDR2: SQVTM, ANQGSEA. V dropped 1 base and J dropped 4 bases, with 10 bases sitting between them. The CDR3 DNA reads TGCAGCGTTGAAGGGGGCGAGGGTAATGAAAAACTGTTTTTT. Translated, it gives CSVEGGEGNEKLFF.

The table lists this clone with a count of one. V usage is TRBV19 and J usage is TRBJ2-2; D is unresolved. Germline CDR1 LNHDA, CDR2 SQIVND (reference sequence). Trimming removed 1 base from V and 3 bases from J, with 6 bases in between. This CDR3 contains 14 residues. CDR3 nucleotides: TGTGCCAGTAGTATAGTGGGCGACACCGGGGAGCTGTTTTTT. Translation: CASSIVGDTGELFF.

The CDR3 spells CASSLVDGSSGNTIYF. The CDR3 DNA follows: TGTGCCAGCAGCTTAGTGGACGGCAGCTCTGGAAACACCATATATTTT. The V gene is TRBV7-9, the J gene TRBJ1-3; D remains ambiguous. Germline CDR1 is SEHNR and CDR2 is FQNEAQ (reference sequence). CDR3 length: 16 residues. Trimming removed 1 base at V and 0 bases at J, with 10 bases between.

This chain links TRBV6-5 with TRBJ2-3; D might be TRBD1 (7 bases). V dropped 0 bases and J dropped 5 bases, with 15 bases sitting between them. The germline CDR1 and CDR2 sequences are MNHEY and SVGAGI. The CDR3 consists of 16 residues. The CDR3 reads CASSYSGGQRGDTQYF. The CDR3 DNA is TGTGCCAGCAGTTACTCGGGGGGACAGCGAGGAGATACGCAGTATTTT.

The chain couples TRBV10-3 to TRBJ2-2; no firm D call. CDR1 ENHRY and CDR2 SYGVKD come from the germline V gene. The CDR3 runs 16 residues. Trimming pared 1 base from V and 6 bases from J, leaving 15 bases between. CDR3 coding DNA: TGTGCCATCAGTGAGTTCCTGGAGAATTCGCCCGGGGAGCTGTTTTTT. Its protein is CAISEFLENSPGELFF.

The chain is built from TRBV5-1 and TRBJ2-1; the match to TRBD2 covers 11 bases. In germline, CDR1 is SGHRS, CDR2 YFSETQ. Trimming took 1 base from V and 3 from J; bases not matched to a gene: 9. The CDR3 consists of 18 residues. CDR3 amino acids: CASSLRVQLAGDYNEQFF. The DNA for the CDR3 is TGCGCCAGCAGCTTGAGGGTTCAACTAGCGGGAGACTACAATGAGCAGTTCTTC.

The DNA of the CDR3 is TGTGCCAGCAGCTTAGTGGGGGAGAACTATGGCTACACCTTC. Translated: CASSLVGENYGYTF. V usage is TRBV7-9 and J usage is TRBJ1-2, with D perhaps TRBD1 (5 bases). Trimming shortened V by 1 base and J by 2 bases, and 8 bases separated the two germline ends. The CDR3 runs to 14 residues. CDR1 and CDR2 (germline): SEHNR, FQNEAQ (reference sequence).

This clone was counted between two and nine times. The chain uses TRBV7-6 and TRBJ2-7, with a weak D call TRBD2 (6 bases). Per germline, CDR1 SGHVS and CDR2 FNYEAQ. Trimming removed 6 bases from V and 0 bases from J, with 15 bases in between. CDR3 length: 15 residues. The CDR3 nucleotides read TGTGCCAGCAGGCGCGGGGACGGAAGCTCCTACGAGCAGTACTTC. It translates to CASRRGDGSSYEQYF.

The J gene is TRBJ2-1, the V gene TRBV15; TRBD2 aligns across 7 bases. The CDR3 extends over 15 amino acids. The junction had 5 bases not matched to a gene; V was cut back by 1 base and J by 5 bases. Germline CDR1 is LNHNV and CDR2 is YYDKDF (reference sequence). CDR3 amino acids: CATSRVRETNNEQFF. CDR3 nucleotide sequence: TGTGCCACCAGCAGAGTGCGGGAGACGAACAATGAGCAGTTCTTC.

This clone was seen a few times. The chain carries TRBV7-8 and TRBJ2-1; 8 nucleotides align to TRBD2. The ends lost 10 bases at V and 5 bases at J; junction bases unmatched: 13. The CDR3 extends over 15 amino acids. The germline CDR1 and CDR2 sequences are SGHVS and FQNEAQ. The CDR3 DNA reads TGTGCCATCACCGCCGGGGGGGGGATTAACAATGAGCAGTTCTTC. It translates to CAITAGGGINNEQFF. The complete variable domain, with remaining parts taken from reference TRBV7-8 and TRBJ2-1, reads GAGVSQSPRYKVAKRGQDVALRCDPISGHVSLFWYQQALGQGPEFLTYFQNEAQLDKSGLPSDRFFAERPEGSVSTLKIQRTQQEDSAVYLCAITAGGGINNEQFFGPGTRLTVL.

The chain recombines TRBV29-1 with TRBJ2-7; D not certain. The germline V gene has CDR1 SQVTM and CDR2 ANQGSEA. V gave up 4 bases and J gave up 2 bases, with 9 bases separating them. The CDR3 spans 12 residues. CDR3 protein: CSVALGTYEQYF. The CDR3 DNA follows: TGCAGCGTTGCCTTGGGGACCTACGAGCAGTACTTC.

The chain combines TRBV7-9 with TRBJ2-3, with 8 bases lining up with TRBD1. CDR1 is SEHNR, CDR2 FQNEAQ, per germline (reference sequence). The CDR3 is 15 residues long. The junction had 6 bases not matched to a gene; V was cut back by 5 bases and J by 2 bases. CDR3 coding DNA: TGTGCCAGCAGCCACGGACAGGGCCTCACAGATACGCAGTATTTT. Amino acid sequence: CASSHGQGLTDTQYF. The full variable domain, its missing parts supplied by reference TRBV7-9 and TRBJ2-3, is DTGVSQNPRHKITKRGQNVTFRCDPISEHNRLYWYRQTLGQGPEFLTYFQNEAQLEKSRLLSDRFSAERPKGSFSTLEIQRTEQGDSAMYLCASSHGQGLTDTQYFGPGTRLTVL.

Written as DNA, the CDR3 is TGTGCCAGCAGCTTAGTTACAAGGGGGGCCAACGTCCTGACTTTC. Its translation: CASSLVTRGANVLTF. V and J are TRBV7-2 and TRBJ2-6; D gene unclear. Trimming removed 1 base at V and 4 bases at J, with 8 bases between. Per germline, CDR1 SGHTA and CDR2 FQGNSA. The CDR3 is 15 residues long. Filled out from reference TRBV7-2 and TRBJ2-6, the complete variable domain reads GAGVSQSPSNKVTEKGKDVELRCDPISGHTALYWYRQSLGQGLEFLIYFQGNSAPDKSGLPSDRFSAERTGGSVSTLTIQRTQQEDSAVYLCASSLVTRGANVLTFGAGSRLTVL.

V is TRBV5-3 and J is TRBJ2-3; 11 positions match TRBD2. TRBV5-3 belongs to the ORF category, with a function that is uncertain. The CDR3 loop spans 15 amino acids. The V gene end was trimmed by 4 bases and the J gene end by 4 bases; junction bases not matched to a gene: 5. The CDR3 loop is CARSLGTSGADTQYF. CDR3 bases: TGTGCCAGAAGCCTCGGGACTAGCGGCGCAGATACGCAGTATTTT.

In this sample, this clone turned up a few times. The chain has TRBV2 and TRBJ1-2; TRBD1 matches at 7 bases. With 5 bases clipped from V and 0 bases from J, the junction kept 3 bases outside the gene matches. The CDR3 spans 14 residues. The V gene's germline CDR1 is SNHLY and CDR2 FYNNEI. CDR3 loop: CASSRDSTNYGYTF. In DNA form, the CDR3 reads TGTGCCAGCAGTCGGGACAGTACTAACTATGGCTACACCTTC.

The chain couples TRBV11-2 to TRBJ2-5, with 7 nucleotides matching TRBD1. This CDR3 has 15 residues. V lost 1 base and J lost 4; bases outside the gene matches: 6. Looked up from germline, CDR1 is SGHAT and CDR2 is FQNNGV. CDR3 DNA sequence: TGTGCCAGCAGCTTAGGTGGTGGGGACAGAGAGACCCAGTACTTC. Translation: CASSLGGGDRETQYF.

The genes are TRBV4-1 and TRBJ2-7, with 10 nucleotides matching TRBD1. The V segment lost 2 bases and the J segment 3 bases; nucleotides outside the gene matches: 4. CDR3 length equals 15 residues. Per germline, CDR1 MGHRA and CDR2 YSYEKL. The CDR3 region is CASSQRGTGDYEQYF. CDR3 in DNA: TGCGCCAGCAGCCAACGGGGGACAGGGGACTACGAGCAGTACTTC.

V and J are TRBV9 and TRBJ2-5; maybe TRBD1 (5 bases). The CDR3 totals 13 residues. Trimming took off 7 bases at V and 5 bases at J, with 15 bases between the two ends. The germline V gene encodes CDR1 SGDLS and CDR2 YYNGEE. The CDR3 is CASGRASPETQYF. DNA of the CDR3: TGTGCCAGCGGCAGGGCCAGCCCGGAGACCCAGTACTTC.